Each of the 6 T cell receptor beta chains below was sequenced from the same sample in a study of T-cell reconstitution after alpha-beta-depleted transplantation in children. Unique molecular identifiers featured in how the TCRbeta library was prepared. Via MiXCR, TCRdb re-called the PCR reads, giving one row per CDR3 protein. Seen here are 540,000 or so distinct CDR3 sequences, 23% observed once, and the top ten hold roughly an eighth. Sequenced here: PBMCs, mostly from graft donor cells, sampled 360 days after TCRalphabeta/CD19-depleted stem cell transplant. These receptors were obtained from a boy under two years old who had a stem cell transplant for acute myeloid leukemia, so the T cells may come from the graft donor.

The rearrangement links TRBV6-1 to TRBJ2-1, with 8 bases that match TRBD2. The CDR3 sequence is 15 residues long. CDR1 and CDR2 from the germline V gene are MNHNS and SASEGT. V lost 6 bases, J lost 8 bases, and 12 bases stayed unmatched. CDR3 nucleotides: TGTGCCAGCAGACTTCTTGTCGGGGGGGCCGATGAGCAGTTCTTC. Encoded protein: CASRLLVGGADEQFF.

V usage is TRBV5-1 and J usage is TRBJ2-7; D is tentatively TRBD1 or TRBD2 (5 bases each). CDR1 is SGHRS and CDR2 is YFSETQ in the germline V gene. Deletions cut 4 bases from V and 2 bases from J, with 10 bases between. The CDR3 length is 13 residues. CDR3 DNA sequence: TGCGCCAGCAGCCTGGGACCCACCTACGAGCAGTACGTC. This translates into CASSLGPTYEQYV.

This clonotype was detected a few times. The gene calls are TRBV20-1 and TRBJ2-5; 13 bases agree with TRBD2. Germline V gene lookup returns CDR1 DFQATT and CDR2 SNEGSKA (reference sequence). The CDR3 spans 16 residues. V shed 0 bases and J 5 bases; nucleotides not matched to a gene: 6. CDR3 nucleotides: TGCAGTGCTAGAGATACCGGACTAGCGGGGGCTGAGACCCAGTACTTC. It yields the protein CSARDTGLAGAETQYF.

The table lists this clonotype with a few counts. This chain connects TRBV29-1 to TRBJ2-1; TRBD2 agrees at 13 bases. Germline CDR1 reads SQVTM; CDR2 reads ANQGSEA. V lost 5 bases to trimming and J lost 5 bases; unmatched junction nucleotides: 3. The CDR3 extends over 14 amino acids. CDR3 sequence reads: CSVWGLAGNNEQFF. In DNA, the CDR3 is TGCAGCGTTTGGGGACTAGCGGGGAACAATGAGCAGTTCTTC.

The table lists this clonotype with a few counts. CDR3 residues: CSAIGALQETQYF. Here the CDR3 DNA reads TGCAGTGCTATCGGGGCCCTCCAAGAGACCCAGTACTTC. This chain uses TRBV20-1 with TRBJ2-5, with D perhaps given as TRBD1 or TRBD2 (5 bases each). V shed 4 bases and J shed 1 base, with 10 bases lying between them. The length of the CDR3 is 13 residues. Germline V gene sequence: CDR1 DFQATT, CDR2 SNEGSKA (reference sequence).

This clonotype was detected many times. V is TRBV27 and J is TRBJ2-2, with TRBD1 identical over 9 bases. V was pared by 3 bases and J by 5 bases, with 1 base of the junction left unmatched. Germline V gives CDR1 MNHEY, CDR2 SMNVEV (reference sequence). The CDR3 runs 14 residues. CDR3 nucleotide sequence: TGTGCCAGCAGTTTTGGGACAGGGACCGGGGAGCTGTTTTTT. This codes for CASSFGTGTGELFF.